This T cell receptor (beta chain) was identified during a study of long-term antiretroviral therapy in people with HIV. Comment on this clone: Its antigen is unknown.

Study results and caveats: All blood samples came from the years 2004 to 2017, possibly under older ART regimens. The repertoire was dominated at all time points by clones expanded before ART.

The immunoSEQ assay was v3.0, run at survey level. The study targeted roughly 35,000-50,000 T-cell genomes per sample in sequencing. Produced via immunoSEQ multiplex PCR; TCRdb's table is partial and in-frame only. The data hold tens of thousands of clones, with 85% observed a single time. Each sample contained roughly 0.85-10 million cryopreserved PBMC, thawed before DNA extraction. This clonotype was sampled from a man between 18 and 35 years old with HIV. Sequencing was performed on unsorted PBMCs, taken 3.3 years after starting antiretroviral therapy.

The CDR3 loop reads CASSPRVATHEQYF. In DNA, the CDR3 is TGTGCCAGCAGCCCCCGGGTGGCGACCCACGAGCAGTACTTC. This sequence joins TRBV5-6 and TRBJ2-7; no clear D. The germline CDR1 and CDR2 sequences are SGHDT and YYEEEE. CDR3 length equals 14 residues. V was pared by 4 bases and J by 5 bases, with 16 bases between.